The 20 T cell receptor delta chains below all came from one sample that was sequenced in a study of Vδ1+ human thymocytes. Findings and caveats of the study: Thymic TRG and TRD repertoires appeared highly polyclonal, with Gaussian CDR3 length distributions.

For these TCRs, the target antigens are not known. Sequences come from RNA converted to cDNA by reverse transcription. Pooled V-gene forward primers with one constant-region reverse primer generated the CDR3 amplicons by multiplex PCR. TCRdb re-called the multiplex PCR reads with CATT. This table has about 75,000 delta-chain clones, about 35% appearing once. Source material: Vdelta1+ gamma-delta thymocytes from the thymus. Subset reported: FACS-sorted CD3+ TCRalphabeta- TCRVdelta1+ TCRVdelta2- thymocytes. All receptors come from a boy under three years old who had congenital heart surgery.

This chain joins TRDV1 and TRDJ1; 7 nucleotides match TRDD3. Germline V CDR1 and CDR2: TSWWSYY, QGS. The CDR3 extends over 14 amino acids. V was clipped by 2 bases and J by 7 bases; unmatched bases: 7. CDR3 sequence: CALGEYWGGGKLIF. The CDR3 DNA sequence: TGTGCTCTTGGGGAATACTGGGGAGGAGGTAAACTCATCTTT.

This clone appeared a few times. The gene calls are TRDV1 and TRDJ1; 8 bases line up with TRDD3. The V and J ends lost 1 base and 0 bases, in that order; junction bases with no gene match: 16. The CDR3 has 20 amino acids. Germline V gene lookup returns CDR1 TSWWSYY and CDR2 QGS. Here the CDR3 DNA reads TGTGCTCTTGGGGAACGGCCTTCCCGCCTTTTACTGGGGGACACCGATAAACTCATCTTT. Translation gives CALGERPSRLLLGDTDKLIF.

The chain is built from TRDV1 and TRDJ1, with D perhaps TRDD2 or TRDD3 (5 bases each). The CDR3 extends over 19 amino acids. The germline V gene encodes CDR1 TSWWSYY and CDR2 QGS. V was shortened by 0 bases and J by 10 bases, with 30 bases between the two germline ends. CDR3 sequence: CALGELTLRGLAPIYRLIF. The CDR3 nucleotides are TGTGCTCTTGGGGAACTTACCCTACGGGGACTGGCCCCGATTTATCGACTCATCTTT.

This clone was detected only a few times. V is TRDV1 and J is TRDJ1; 7 nucleotides agree with TRDD3. The ends lost 2 bases at V and 6 bases at J; junction bases unmatched: 21. The length of the CDR3 is 19 residues. The V gene's germline CDR1 is TSWWSYY and CDR2 QGS. The CDR3 DNA reads as TGTGCTCTTGGGGAATCTAACTACTGGGGACCTACCGATACATATAAACTCATCTTT. Encoded protein: CALGESNYWGPTDTYKLIF.

This clone showed up just a few times. The chain is built from TRDV1 and TRDJ1, with 7 nucleotides matching TRDD3. Germline V gene sequence: CDR1 TSWWSYY, CDR2 QGS. Losses at the gene ends were 4 bases for V and 2 bases for J; bases not matched to a gene: 7. The CDR3 contains 15 residues. The CDR3 DNA sequence: TGTGCTCTTGGGGGCATGGGGGACAGTACCGATAAACTCATCTTT. Protein product: CALGGMGDSTDKLIF.

The sample holds a few counts of this clone. The chain links TRDV1 to TRDJ1, with 8 nucleotides matching TRDD3. J lost 0 bases, V lost 0 bases, and 9 bases had no gene match. The CDR3 sequence is 18 residues long. The germline V gene encodes CDR1 TSWWSYY and CDR2 QGS. CDR3 nucleotide sequence: TGTGCTCTTGGGGAACTGCTGGGGGACCTAGAGTACACCGATAAACTCATCTTT. Protein product: CALGELLGDLEYTDKLIF.

This clone has just a few counts. This chain uses TRDV1 with TRDJ1; D not certain. V shed 3 bases and J shed 0 bases, with 23 bases lying between them. CDR1 is TSWWSYY, CDR2 QGS, per germline. This CDR3 spans 19 amino acids. The CDR3 nucleotides are TGTGCTCTTGGGGAGAGGTACGAATTGTCTGGACCATACACCGATAAACTCATCTTT. Amino acids: CALGERYELSGPYTDKLIF.

V and J are TRDV1 and TRDJ1, with 8 bases matching TRDD3. Unmatched junction bases numbered 19, after V lost 7 bases and J lost 0 bases. The CDR3 spans 19 residues. Per germline, CDR1 TSWWSYY and CDR2 QGS. The CDR3 DNA follows: TGTGCTCTTGCCCACGGTAGAGGGGGATATATACTTAACACCGATAAACTCATCTTT. This encodes CALAHGRGGYILNTDKLIF.

The V and J genes are TRDV1 and TRDJ1; tentatively, D is TRDD2 (9 bases). Germline values: CDR1 TSWWSYY, CDR2 QGS. The CDR3 extends over 21 amino acids. V was clipped by 4 bases and J by 0 bases, with 30 bases between them. The CDR3 DNA reads as TGTGCTCTTGGGGGTAAGGCCTTCCTACGACTGGGGGTCTCCTACACCGATAAACTCATCTTT. This sequence encodes CALGGKAFLRLGVSYTDKLIF.

This chain links TRDV1 with TRDJ1; 9 bases align to TRDD3. After removal of 0 bases from V and 0 bases from J, the junction contained 20 bases not matched to a gene. CDR3 length: 22 amino acids. CDR1 and CDR2 (germline): TSWWSYY, QGS. The CDR3 reads CALGELVRGYVGFDPYTDKLIF. CDR3 DNA sequence: TGTGCTCTTGGGGAACTAGTAAGGGGATACGTGGGTTTCGATCCGTACACCGATAAACTCATCTTT.

With respect to this clone: The germline gene is not matched at one end of the junction; a read error may be the cause. In the same sample, other DNA sequences code for this CDR3. This chain links TRDV1 with TRDJ1, with 7 bases lining up with TRDD3. Germline CDR1 TSWWSYY, CDR2 QGS. There are 17 residues in the CDR3. CDR3 sequence reads: CALGGGFEVLYTDKLIF. The CDR3 bases are TGCGCTCTTGGGGGAGGCTTCGAGGTACTTTACACCGATAAACTCATCTTT.

The rearrangement links TRDV1 to TRDJ1, with a weak D call TRDD3 (5 bases). Germline V gives CDR1 TSWWSYY, CDR2 QGS. This CDR3 is 18 amino acids long. V was shortened by 0 bases and J by 1 base, with 18 bases between the two germline ends. The CDR3 spells CALGELGGSLYGTDKLIF. The DNA of the CDR3 is TGTGCTCTTGGGGAACTAGGAGGGAGTTTATACGGCACCGATAAACTCATCTTT.

In its sample, this clone was seen many times. The chain has TRDV2 and TRDJ1; D gene ambiguous. Trimming cost V 6 bases and J 6 bases, with 4 bases left between them. The CDR3 sequence is 9 residues long. The germline V gene encodes CDR1 GEAIGNYY and CDR2 EKD. The CDR3 DNA reads as TGTGCCTGTCAACATAAACTCATCTTT. Amino acids: CACQHKLIF.

The chain is built from TRDV1 and TRDJ1, with a tentative D call TRDD3 (5 bases). The germline V gene encodes CDR1 TSWWSYY and CDR2 QGS. The CDR3 spans 22 residues. Trimming removed 5 bases at V and 5 bases at J, with 39 bases between. For the CDR3, the DNA is TGTGCTCTTGGGCCCTGGGACGCGAACCAATTAGGACGGTATTTTATAGGGGATAAACTCATCTTT. Translated, it gives CALGPWDANQLGRYFIGDKLIF.

This clone was observed a few times. V and J are TRDV1 and TRDJ1; D unresolved. The CDR3 runs 15 residues. With 0 bases removed from V and 10 bases from J, the gap between germline ends came to 18 bases. Germline CDR1 is TSWWSYY and CDR2 is QGS. The CDR3 DNA reads as TGTGCTCTTGGGGAACTCCGATTCCGCGGCAGGGGACTCATCTTT. This encodes CALGELRFRGRGLIF.

The V call is TRDV1, the J call TRDJ1; D gene uncertain. Trimming removed 6 bases from V and 4 bases from J, with 18 bases in between. Germline lookup yields CDR1 TSWWSYY and CDR2 QGS. The CDR3 has 15 amino acids. CDR3 DNA sequence: TGTGCTCTTGGCACCCTGCTTCTTCTCAACGATAAACTCATCTTT. Translated: CALGTLLLLNDKLIF.

This clone occurred a few times. V is TRDV1 and J is TRDJ1, with D possibly TRDD3 on 6 matching bases. The V gene lost 2 bases and the J gene lost 8 bases, with 36 bases spanning the gap. The germline V gene encodes CDR1 TSWWSYY and CDR2 QGS. The CDR3 sequence is 21 residues long. As DNA, the CDR3 is TGTGCTCTTGGGGAAAAAACTTCCCCCCCCGTGGTGCTGGGGATGATAGGGAAACTCATCTTT. Translating it yields CALGEKTSPPVVLGMIGKLIF.

This chain connects TRDV1 to TRDJ1; TRDD3 agrees at 9 bases. Germline V gene lookup returns CDR1 TSWWSYY and CDR2 QGS. The CDR3 spans 22 residues. V was clipped by 2 bases and J by 0 bases; unmatched bases: 22. The CDR3 loop reads CALGEYRRNTGGHPIYTDKLIF. The DNA for the CDR3 is TGTGCTCTTGGGGAATATCGCCGCAATACTGGGGGACATCCGATCTACACCGATAAACTCATCTTT.

In its sample, this clone was seen a few times. The chain recombines TRDV1 with TRDJ1; 12 positions agree with TRDD3. V lost 0 bases, J lost 0 bases, and 11 bases stayed unmatched. Germline V CDR1 and CDR2: TSWWSYY, QGS. The CDR3 is made up of 20 amino acids. Here the CDR3 reads CALGELPSLGDTQYTDKLIF. The CDR3 bases are TGTGCTCTTGGGGAACTTCCCTCGCTGGGGGATACGCAGTACACCGATAAACTCATCTTT.

The chain is built from TRDV1 and TRDJ1; 12 positions agree with TRDD3. This CDR3 has 26 amino acids. Germline V gene data show CDR1 as TSWWSYY and CDR2 as QGS. Losses at the gene ends were 0 bases for V and 0 bases for J; bases not matched to a gene: 29. CDR3 residues: CALGELGLPTDTGGYQTFPYTDKLIF. The CDR3 DNA reads TGTGCTCTTGGGGAACTAGGCCTTCCTACGGATACTGGGGGATACCAAACCTTCCCGTACACCGATAAACTCATCTTT.